What follows are 27 T cell receptor beta chains derived from one specimen sequenced in a study of human T cells and chemical hapten exposure. MiXCR, run by TCRdb on the RACE reads, gives a single entry per CDR3 protein. This table holds over 70,000 distinct CDR3 sequences, approximately 9% found once. Time point meaning: patch test 2, 6 weeks after DPC sensitization. Described treatment: therapeutic diphenylcyclopropenone sensitization with weekly scalp DPC. The sequenced sample was whole blood, obtained in connection with sensitization to the hapten diphenylcyclopropenone (DPC). The receptors derive from a woman aged 50 to 60 with alopecia areata. Some clones in this sample may be carry-over from other donors' samples.

In its sample, this clonotype was seen many times. This chain's CDR3 is CASSSGFNQPQHF. Written as DNA, the CDR3 is TGTGCCAGCAGTTCAGGGTTCAATCAGCCCCAGCATTTT. The rearrangement uses TRBV12-3 or TRBV12-4 and TRBJ1-5; D possibly corresponds to TRBD1 (5 bases). CDR3 size: 13 residues. The germline V and J ends were trimmed by 4 bases and 3 bases, with 7 bases remaining between them.

This clonotype was seen repeatedly, ten times or more. An end of the junction differs from the germline gene, which may be a read error. This chain connects TRBV11-3 to TRBJ2-6; 7 nucleotides match TRBD1. This CDR3 has 13 residues. Germline V gene lookup returns CDR1 SGHNT and CDR2 YENEEA. CDR3 sequence (DNA): TGTGCCAGCAGCTTAGACTCACAGGGGACCCATATTTTC. Its protein is CASSLDSQGTHIF.

This chain links TRBV6-6 with TRBJ2-7; 9 bases are shared with TRBD2. This CDR3 has 16 residues. The V gene's germline CDR1 is MNHNY and CDR2 SVGAGI (reference sequence). J was trimmed by 6 bases and V by 2 bases; bases with no gene match: 11. The CDR3 loop is CASSYAAGGPSGEQYF. The CDR3, as DNA: TGTGCCAGCAGTTACGCCGCGGGAGGGCCTTCCGGCGAGCAGTACTTC.

The chain recombines TRBV7-2 with TRBJ1-3; 8 bases are shared with TRBD1. Germline CDR1 and CDR2: SGHTA and FQGNSA. The J segment lost 2 bases and the V segment lost 1 base, leaving 10 bases of the junction unmatched. This CDR3 is 18 amino acids long. The CDR3 protein is CASSLGGVGRGPGNTIYF. The CDR3 DNA sequence: TGTGCCAGCAGCTTAGGAGGCGTCGGCAGGGGGCCTGGAAACACCATATATTTT.

This clonotype occurred a few times. The chain combines TRBV6-1 with TRBJ2-6; unclear D gene. This CDR3 is built from 16 residues. Germline-derived CDR1 and CDR2 are MNHNS and SASEGT. Trimming left V 1 base short and J 5 bases short, with 12 bases between. Written as DNA, the CDR3 is TGTGCCAGCAGTGAAGGCCGAGTAATACGGGCCAACGTCCTGACTTTC. Translating it yields CASSEGRVIRANVLTF.

The V and J genes are TRBV5-1 and TRBJ2-5, with 10 bases lining up with TRBD1. Trimming cost V 1 base and J 5 bases; bases outside gene matches: 11. CDR3 length: 17 residues. Germline V gene data show CDR1 as SGHRS and CDR2 as YFSETQ. DNA of the CDR3: TGCGCCAGCAGCTTGTCGACAGGGGGCGCGGGAGGTGAGACCCAGTACTTC. This translates into CASSLSTGGAGGETQYF.

The V gene is TRBV2, the J gene TRBJ2-3; D not certain. V lost 8 bases and J 3 bases, leaving 3 bases between the germline ends. Germline CDR1 is SNHLY and CDR2 is FYNNEI. The CDR3 is 10 residues long. The CDR3: CASGTDTQYF. The CDR3 DNA sequence: TGTGCCAGCGGGACAGATACGCAGTATTTT.

The rearrangement links TRBV12-3 or TRBV12-4 to TRBJ1-5, with D perhaps TRBD1 (5 bases). Trimming cost V 3 bases and J 5 bases, with 17 bases left between them. This CDR3 region has 16 residues. The CDR3 protein is CASSFHRGIRDQPQHF. The CDR3 DNA follows: TGTGCCAGCAGTTTCCATAGGGGTATTAGGGATCAGCCCCAGCATTTT.

This clonotype was counted many times. V and J are TRBV5-5 and TRBJ1-1; D is uncertain. V dropped 1 base and J dropped 1 base, with 8 bases sitting between them. The CDR3 is 14 amino acids. CDR1 is SGHKS, CDR2 YYEKEE, per germline (reference sequence). Written as DNA, the CDR3 is TGTGCCAGCAGCTTGATAGTCGAGAACACTGAAGCTTTCTTT. Its translation: CASSLIVENTEAFF.

The rearrangement links TRBV27 to TRBJ2-3; D remains unclear. The CDR3 is made up of 14 amino acids. The germline gives CDR1 MNHEY, CDR2 SMNVEV (reference sequence). Trimming removed 2 bases from V and 2 bases from J, with 8 bases in between. The CDR3 DNA reads TGTGCCAGCAGTTTAGGTGGGGTCACAGATACGCAGTATTTT. As protein: CASSLGGVTDTQYF.

The chain combines TRBV13 with TRBJ1-6, with 8 bases fitting TRBD1. Trimming took 5 bases from V and 9 from J; bases not matched to a gene: 6. This CDR3 contains 14 residues. Germline V gene lookup returns CDR1 PRHDT and CDR2 FYEKMQ (reference sequence). CDR3 loop: CASSPGQGISPLHF. In DNA form, the CDR3 reads TGTGCCAGCAGCCCAGGACAGGGAATTTCACCCCTCCACTTT.

V usage is TRBV14 and J usage is TRBJ1-6; D remains ambiguous. CDR1 SGHDN and CDR2 FVKESK come from the germline V gene. V lost 4 bases and J lost 10, with 17 bases in between. The CDR3 extends over 15 amino acids. CDR3: CASSPTAAPPSPLHF. In nucleotides, the CDR3 is TGTGCCAGCAGCCCAACCGCAGCTCCCCCGTCACCCCTCCACTTT. The whole variable domain, filled in from reference TRBV14 and TRBJ1-6, reads EAGVTQFPSHSVIEKGQTVTLRCDPISGHDNLYWYRRVMGKEIKFLLHFVKESKQDESGMPNNRFLAERTGGTYSTLKVQPAELEDSGVYFCASSPTAAPPSPLHFGNGTRLTVT.

This clonotype occurred a few times. This rearrangement joins TRBV5-1 to TRBJ2-7; D may match TRBD1 or TRBD2 (5 bases each). V was clipped by 7 bases and J by 1 base, with 18 bases between them. Germline V CDR1 and CDR2: SGHRS, YFSETQ. This CDR3 is built from 15 residues. CDR3 sequence reads: CASDIRGSLSYEQYF. CDR3 bases: TGCGCCAGCGACATCCGGGGCAGCCTATCCTACGAGCAGTACTTC.

The gene calls are TRBV20-1 and TRBJ2-7; no definite D call. This CDR3 has 18 residues. Germline lookup yields CDR1 DFQATT and CDR2 SNEGSKA (reference sequence). The V gene lost 4 bases and the J gene lost 3 bases, with 28 bases spanning the gap. The CDR3 DNA reads TGCAGTGCTAAACGCCTGGGAAAGAGCATGATGGAGAACTACGAGCAGTACTTC. Residues: CSAKRLGKSMMENYEQYF.

This clonotype was counted at least ten times. The chain is built from TRBV5-1 and TRBJ1-5; no definite D call. This CDR3 region has 16 residues. V was trimmed by 0 bases and J by 8 bases, leaving 18 bases between them. The germline V gene has CDR1 SGHRS and CDR2 YFSETQ. The CDR3 DNA is TGCGCCAGCAGCTTGGGGGGTAAAGTTGGCGTGGAGCCCCAGCATTTT. Translated, it gives CASSLGGKVGVEPQHF.

A word on this clonotype: A read error may account for a junction end that differs from germline. The J gene is TRBJ1-4, the V gene TRBV5-6, with 9 bases lining up with TRBD1. The CDR3 covers 15 residues. Germline V CDR1 and CDR2: SGHDT, YYEEEE. The CDR3 DNA reads TGTACCAGCAGCTTGGAGGGACAGGGAGTTGAAAAACTGTTTTTT. Encoded protein: CTSSLEGQGVEKLFF. Full variable domain (outside the CDR3, taken from reference TRBV5-6 and TRBJ1-4): DAGVTQSPTHLIKTRGQQVTLRCSPKSGHDTVSWYQQALGQGPQFIFQYYEEEERQRGNFPDRFSGHQFPNYSSELNVNALLLGDSALYLCTSSLEGQGVEKLFFGSGTQLSVL.

This clonotype was observed at least ten times. V gene TRBV18 combines with J gene TRBJ2-5; possible D gene TRBD1, 6 bases. CDR3 length: 16 residues. The germline V gene has CDR1 KGHSH and CDR2 LQKENI. The germline V and J ends were trimmed by 0 bases and 2 bases, with 13 bases remaining between them. The CDR3 bases are TGTGCCAGCTCACCACCTAGGGGGAAAGGTCAAGAGACCCAGTACTTC. Protein product: CASSPPRGKGQETQYF.

This clonotype was counted between two and nine times. This chain links TRBV7-2 with TRBJ2-1, with 10 positions matching TRBD2. CDR1 is SGHTA, CDR2 FQGNSA, per germline. The CDR3 extends over 15 amino acids. Trimming at V came to 3 bases and at J to 4 bases, leaving 3 bases not matched to a gene. CDR3 region: CASSFLAGAYNEQFF. The CDR3 DNA sequence: TGTGCCAGCAGCTTCCTAGCGGGAGCGTACAATGAGCAGTTCTTC.

J is TRBJ2-3 and V is TRBV20-1, with 7 positions matching TRBD2. The germline V gene has CDR1 DFQATT and CDR2 SNEGSKA (reference sequence). Unmatched junction bases numbered 7, after V lost 4 bases and J lost 0 bases. The CDR3 consists of 15 residues. CDR3 amino acids: CSANGRQPSTDTQYF. The CDR3 nucleotides are TGCAGTGCTAACGGGAGGCAACCTAGCACAGATACGCAGTATTTT.

Of note for this clonotype: This is likely a read error, given that the CDR3 carries no conserved phenylalanine or tryptophan at its end. The CDR3 nucleotides are TGTGCCAGCAGTGTAGAGGGACAGTCTGAAGCTTTCTCT. Amino acids: CASSVEGQSEAFS. This chain uses TRBV2 with TRBJ1-1; 7 nucleotides align to TRBD1. Germline V CDR1 and CDR2: SNHLY, FYNNEI. The V and J ends lost 4 bases and 6 bases, in that order; junction bases with no gene match: 5. This CDR3 comprises 13 residues.

The chain employs TRBV5-1 and TRBJ2-3, with TRBD1 matching 9 bases. The J segment lost 5 bases and the V segment lost 3 bases, leaving 4 bases of the junction unmatched. The length of the CDR3 is 14 residues. Germline values: CDR1 SGHRS, CDR2 YFSETQ. Written as DNA, the CDR3 is TGCGCCAGCAGCTCGGGGACAGGGCTAGATACGCAGTATTTT. Amino acid sequence: CASSSGTGLDTQYF.

Only a few counts were recorded for this clonotype. CDR3 loop: CASTNFAGSMQETQYF. The DNA for the CDR3 is TGTGCCAGCACCAACTTTGCGGGGAGTATGCAAGAGACCCAGTACTTC. The chain carries TRBV5-4 and TRBJ2-5; possible D gene TRBD2, 6 bases. This CDR3 spans 16 amino acids. Germline V gene sequence: CDR1 SGHNT, CDR2 YYREEE (reference sequence). V was clipped by 6 bases and J by 2 bases, with 20 bases between them.

This clonotype was picked up many times. The rearrangement links TRBV5-1 to TRBJ1-1, with D perhaps matching TRBD1 (6 bases). Per germline, CDR1 SGHRS and CDR2 YFSETQ. V was clipped by 0 bases and J by 3 bases, with 12 bases between them. CDR3 length: 15 residues. CDR3 DNA: TGCGCCAGCAGCTTGGTGAGGGGGACGGACACTGAAGCTTTCTTT. Its protein is CASSLVRGTDTEAFF.

This clonotype was counted many times. The V and J genes are TRBV6-5 and TRBJ2-3; 13 bases map to TRBD2. V lost 4 bases and J lost 1; bases outside the gene matches: 2. The CDR3 is made up of 16 amino acids. The germline gives CDR1 MNHEY, CDR2 SVGAGI. This CDR3 is CASSSGTSGGTDTQYF. CDR3 in DNA: TGTGCCAGCAGTTCCGGGACTAGCGGGGGCACAGATACGCAGTATTTT.

This clonotype was detected a few times. J is TRBJ2-3 and V is TRBV20-1; no clear D. This CDR3 contains 14 residues. Germline CDR1 and CDR2: DFQATT and SNEGSKA (reference sequence). V lost 1 base and J 2 bases, leaving 10 bases between the germline ends. The CDR3 nucleotides are TGCAGTGCTAGAGCCGCGGATTTCACAGATACGCAGTATTTT. Amino acid sequence: CSARAADFTDTQYF.

This clonotype was counted only a few times. The J gene is TRBJ2-5, the V gene TRBV7-9; D uncertain. This CDR3 is 12 amino acids long. Germline CDR1 reads SEHNR; CDR2 reads FQNEAQ (reference sequence). The ends were cut back, 3 bases at V and 5 bases at J, with 7 bases in the middle. The CDR3 protein is CASSFVSETQYF. The DNA of the CDR3 is TGTGCCAGCAGCTTCGTAAGCGAGACCCAGTACTTC.

This clonotype was observed a few times. The chain recombines TRBV30 with TRBJ2-3; 8 positions match TRBD2. Unmatched junction bases numbered 2, after V lost 0 bases and J lost 0 bases. Germline V lookup: CDR1 GTSNPN, CDR2 SVGIG (reference sequence). This CDR3 has 15 amino acids. DNA for the CDR3: TGTGCCTGGAGTGTAGGCGGGAGGAGCACAGATACGCAGTATTTT. This codes for CAWSVGGRSTDTQYF. The full variable domain, with the rest looked up from reference TRBV30 and TRBJ2-3, is SQTIHQWPATLVQPVGSPLSLECTVEGTSNPNLYWYRQAAGRGLQLLFYSVGIGQISSEVPQNLSASRPQDRQFILSSKKLLLSDSGFYLCAWSVGGRSTDTQYFGPGTRLTVL.